This T cell receptor beta chain was identified during a study of T-cell memory formation after mild COVID-19. Across the study: In these data, TCR clusters were largely donor specific.

TCRdb itself ran the 5' RACE reads through MiXCR, one entry per CDR3 protein. The sample has a few hundred thousand distinct CDR3 sequences; around 8% are singletons. Trimming took 6 bases from V and 6 from J; bases not matched to a gene: 19. The CDR3 length is 17 residues. CDR1 and CDR2 (germline): MNHNY, SVGAGI (reference sequence). This clonotype appeared many times. Its antigen is as yet unknown. Study-wide results and limits: Contracting CD4+ clones sat mainly in CM and EM; CD8+ in EMRA. Contracting clones from day 15 to 85 showed balanced CD4/CD8; later expanders favored CD4+.

Sequencing input: PBMCs or a T cell subset sorted from them (not recorded which). The chain is built from TRBV6-6 and TRBJ1-1; 7 bases agree with TRBD1. This clonotype originated in a young man who had mild COVID-19 (a few samples of this study predate the infection). Cell type and time point are not known. CDR3 protein: CASSRIPDPLGTAEAFF. For the CDR3, the DNA is TGTGCCAGCAGCCGGATCCCCGACCCCCTGGGGACAGCTGAAGCTTTCTTT.